These 7 T cell receptor beta chains share one sample of origin, sequenced in a study of somatic mutations in cytotoxic T cells in rheumatoid arthritis (dated by TCRdb to the late 2010s). The library was made by the immunoSEQ multiplex PCR assay. The table comes from immuneACCESS by way of TCRdb, which keeps in-frame sequences with V and J called. Part of the clones is missing from these tables; in studies checked, under half for an unresolved V gene and the rest for unknown reasons. This sample comprises approximately 19,000 clones, over 80% of them detected only once. Of the sample, 10% is held by the ten largest clones. Sequencing used CD8+ T cells sorted from blood. The receptors stem from an adult with rheumatoid arthritis.

The sample holds one count of this clone. V and J are TRBV7-8 and TRBJ2-1; D is uncertain. The V end lost 1 base, the J end lost 3 bases, and 10 bases lay between the germline ends. Germline-derived CDR1 and CDR2 are SGHVS and FQNEAQ. The CDR3 has 15 residues. The CDR3 nucleotides read TGTGCCAGCAGCTTAGAAGATACCTTCTACAATGAGCAGTTCTTC. Amino acid sequence: CASSLEDTFYNEQFF.

The chain uses TRBV6-5 and TRBJ1-1; no clear D. The V end was cut by 6 bases, the J end by 5 bases, with 13 bases between. CDR3 length: 13 amino acids. CDR1 is MNHEY and CDR2 is SVGAGI in the germline V gene. The CDR3 here is CASSFSQRTEAFF. DNA of the CDR3: TGTGCCAGCAGCTTCTCGCAGAGGACTGAAGCTTTCTTT.

The chain uses TRBV9 and TRBJ1-2, with unresolved D. The CDR3 runs to 14 residues. Trimming shortened V by 0 bases and J by 0 bases, and 6 bases separated the two germline ends. Germline V gives CDR1 SGDLS, CDR2 YYNGEE. This CDR3 reads CASSVGQTNYGYTF. The CDR3 DNA sequence: TGTGCCAGCAGCGTAGGGCAGACTAACTATGGCTACACCTTC. Variable domain in full (rest from reference TRBV9 and TRBJ1-2): DSGVTQTPKHLITATGQRVTLRCSPRSGDLSVYWYQQSLDQGLQFLIQYYNGEERAKGNILERFSAQQFPDLHSELNLSSLELGDSALYFCASSVGQTNYGYTFGSGTRLTVV.

The chain combines TRBV7-9 with TRBJ1-3, with a possible D match to TRBD1 (5 bases). Per germline, CDR1 SEHNR and CDR2 FQNEAQ (reference sequence). The CDR3 has 14 residues. Trimming took 9 bases from V and 0 from J, leaving 12 bases between them. In nucleotides, the CDR3 is TGTGCCAGTACAGCGGGGGGCTCTGGAAACACCATATATTTT. Amino acid sequence: CASTAGGSGNTIYF.

This clone appeared a few times. V usage is TRBV6-1 and J usage is TRBJ2-7, with D perhaps given as TRBD1 or TRBD2 (6 bases each). Trimming shortened V by 6 bases and J by 7 bases, and 16 bases separated the two germline ends. The CDR3 length is 13 residues. CDR1 is MNHNS, CDR2 SASEGT, per germline. The CDR3 loop is CASSESGASEQYF. CDR3 DNA sequence: TGTGCCAGCAGCGAATCGGGGGCTAGTGAGCAGTACTTC.

The rearrangement links TRBV15 to TRBJ2-7, with a possible D match to TRBD1 (5 bases). Germline V gene sequence: CDR1 LNHNV, CDR2 YYDKDF (reference sequence). The CDR3 extends over 15 amino acids. V was clipped by 0 bases and J by 0 bases, with 9 bases between them. The CDR3: CATSRDGAGSYEQYF. The DNA for the CDR3 is TGTGCCACCAGCAGAGATGGGGCAGGCTCCTACGAGCAGTACTTC.

The sample holds one count of this clone. The V gene is TRBV10-3, the J gene TRBJ2-5; D remains ambiguous. The CDR3 has 13 residues. The germline V and J ends were trimmed by 4 bases and 2 bases, with 8 bases remaining between them. Germline values: CDR1 ENHRY, CDR2 SYGVKD. CDR3 sequence: CAISVDGQETQYF. The CDR3, as DNA: TGTGCCATCAGTGTAGACGGGCAAGAGACCCAGTACTTC.